Sequencing of this TCR beta chain was carried out in a study of blood T cell repertoires in COVID-19. Across the study: The United States, Italy and Spain supplied acute and convalescent COVID-19 samples.

Source study methods: Estimation of nucleated cell counts relied on the amplification of reference gene primers. Profiling relied on immunoSEQ multiplex PCR, and the TCRdb table lists in-frame clones only, not all of them. V and J calls and clone size are given by that table; D and trimming were obtained from the DNA. The table records about 59,000 clones, around 91% of them present only once. The sample was peripheral blood. The TCR was taken from a human donor in a cohort sampled during active COVID-19.

Here the CDR3 DNA reads TGCGCCAGCAGCCAAGGACAGCACTCTGGAAACACCATATATTTT. Protein: CASSQGQHSGNTIYF. The chain employs TRBV4-3 and TRBJ1-3; a possible D gene is TRBD1 (5 bases). CDR1 is LGHNA, CDR2 YSLEER, per germline. CDR3 length: 15 amino acids. With 1 base removed from V and 0 bases from J, the gap between germline ends came to 7 bases.